The TCR beta chain described here comes from a study of CD8 T cells in Susac syndrome. Study conclusions and caveats: Susac CD8+ cells expanded clonally the most in TEMRA cells and in active patients.

Diagnostic criteria defined recently for definite or probable disease were met by the Susac syndrome patients. The CD8+ and CD4+ T cells were isolated magnetically using a negative isolation approach, whereas the TEMRA cells were enriched by FACS. In regard to this clonotype: The antigen remains unidentified.

J was trimmed by 5 bases and V by 6 bases; bases with no gene match: 6. This CDR3 has 14 amino acids. Reverse transcription used about 0.5 to 1 ug RNA and random hexamers. The method of amplification for TCR beta CDR3 was immunoSEQ multiplex PCR, covering 54 Vbeta and 13 Jbeta. MiXCR, applied by TCRdb to the immunoSEQ multiplex PCR reads, yields one record per CDR3 protein. This table has 50,000 to 55,000 distinct CDR3 sequences, 95% appearing once. Input material: CD8+ T cells from PBMCs. J is TRBJ2-1 and V is TRBV12-3 or TRBV12-4, with 8 bases matching TRBD1. This receptor was identified in a human donor with Susac syndrome. The CDR3 spells CASRPGQGHNEQFF. The CDR3 nucleotides are TGTGCCAGCAGACCCGGACAGGGACACAATGAGCAGTTCTTC.